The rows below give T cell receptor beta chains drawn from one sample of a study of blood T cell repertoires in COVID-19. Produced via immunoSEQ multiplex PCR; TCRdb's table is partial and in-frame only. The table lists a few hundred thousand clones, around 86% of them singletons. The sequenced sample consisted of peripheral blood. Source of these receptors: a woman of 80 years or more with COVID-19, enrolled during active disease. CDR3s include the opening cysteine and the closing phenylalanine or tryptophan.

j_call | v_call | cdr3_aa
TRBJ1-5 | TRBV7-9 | CASSRDFQPQHF
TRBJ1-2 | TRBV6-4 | CASRAGTGGFGYTF
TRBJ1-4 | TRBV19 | CASSIGQMREKLFF
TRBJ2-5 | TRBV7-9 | CASSSEGTTLGETQYF
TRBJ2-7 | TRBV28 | CASSSGPGTRDSYEQYF
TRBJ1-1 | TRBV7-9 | CASSKTAMNTEAFF
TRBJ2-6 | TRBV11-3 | CASSLGGTGSGANVLTF
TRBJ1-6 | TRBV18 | CASSPDRGGLDSSPLHF
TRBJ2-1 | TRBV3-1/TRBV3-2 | CASSLLGGAYNEQFF
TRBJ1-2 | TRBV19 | CASRTDVSYGYTF
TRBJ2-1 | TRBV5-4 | CASTISGGHNEQFF
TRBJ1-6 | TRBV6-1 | CASSETPGGAFNSPLHF
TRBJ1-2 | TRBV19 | CASSTDRDYGYTF
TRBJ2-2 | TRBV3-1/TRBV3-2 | CASSQGEAGELFF
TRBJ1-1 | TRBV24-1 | CATSDPDRAEAFF
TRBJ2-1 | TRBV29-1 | CSVEAGAQTEQFF
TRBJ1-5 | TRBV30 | CAGQWGQAFPWGDQPQHF
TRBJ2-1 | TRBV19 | CASSNPGGISSYNEQFF
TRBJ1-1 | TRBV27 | CASSAHRGSAFF
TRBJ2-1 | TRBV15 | CATSVAGGPGNEQFF
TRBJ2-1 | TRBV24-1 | CATSDSGTGGEEQFF
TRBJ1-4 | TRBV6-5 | CASRQQGGPGKLFF
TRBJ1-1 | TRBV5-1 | CASSPGHPNTEAFF
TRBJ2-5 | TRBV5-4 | CASSLRGGFQETQYF
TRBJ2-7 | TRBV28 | CASSSQDSYFDEQYF
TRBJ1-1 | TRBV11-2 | CASSLAGQGHEAFF
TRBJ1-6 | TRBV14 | CASPRTRVHSPLHF
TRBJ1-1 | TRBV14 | CASSPSANTEAFF
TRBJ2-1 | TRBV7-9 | CASSLTNYNEQFF
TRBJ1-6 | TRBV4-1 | CASSQDPSSYNSPLHF
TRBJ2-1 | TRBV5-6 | CASSRDGLAGREQFF
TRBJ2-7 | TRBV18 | CASSPFLTGQEQYF